Sequencing of this T cell receptor beta chain was carried out in a study of cytomegalovirus exposure and HLA in healthy donors. For the study at large: Findings of an earlier analysis included about 120 million unique TCR beta sequences from some 180 million T cells.

The CDR3 is 15 residues long. Per germline, CDR1 MNHNS and CDR2 SASEGT. The V gene end was trimmed by 6 bases and the J gene end by 6 bases; junction bases not matched to a gene: 10. As for this clone: Its antigen remains unidentified.

Amplification used 60 Vbeta primers and 13 Jbeta primers. Sequencing used immunoSEQ multiplex PCR; TCRdb keeps in-frame clones, though not all of them. This table has 76,000 or so clones, roughly 73% appearing once. Study findings and constraints: Three CMV-associated chains were confirmed in vitro to be specific for CMV antigens. Listed as cytomegalovirus-associated were more than 150 TCR beta chains. Previous analysis showed most TCR beta V segments were productive about 90% or about 30% of the time.

Input material: PBMCs. The TCR comes from a woman aged 40 to 50 in good health and CMV-seropositive. The V call is TRBV6-1, the J call TRBJ1-5, with 8 nucleotides matching TRBD1. CDR3: CASRNDRGSSQPQHF. The CDR3 DNA is TGTGCCAGCAGGAATGACAGGGGATCCAGTCAGCCCCAGCATTTT.